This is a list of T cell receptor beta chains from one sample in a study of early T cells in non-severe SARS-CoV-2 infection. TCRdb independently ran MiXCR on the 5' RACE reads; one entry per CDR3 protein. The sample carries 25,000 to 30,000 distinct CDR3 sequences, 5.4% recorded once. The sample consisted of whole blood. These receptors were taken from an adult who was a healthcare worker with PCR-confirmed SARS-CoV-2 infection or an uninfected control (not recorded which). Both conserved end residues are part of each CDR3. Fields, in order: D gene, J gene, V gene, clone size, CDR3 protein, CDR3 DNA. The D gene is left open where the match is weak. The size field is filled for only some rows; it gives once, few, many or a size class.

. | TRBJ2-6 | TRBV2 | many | CASNGANVLTF | TGTGCCAGCAATGGGGCCAACGTCCTGACTTTC
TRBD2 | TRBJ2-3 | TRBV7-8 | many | CASSPTSDSSTDTQYF | TGTGCCAGCAGCCCCACTAGCGATAGTAGCACAGATACGCAGTATTTT
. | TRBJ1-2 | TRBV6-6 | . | CASSYSSGANRGGGYTF | TGTGCCAGCAGTTACTCGAGCGGAGCGAACAGAGGGGGAGGCTACACCTTC
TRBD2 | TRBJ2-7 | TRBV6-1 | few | CASSPGLAGGYSEQYF | TGTGCCAGCAGTCCGGGACTAGCGGGAGGGTACAGCGAGCAGTACTTC
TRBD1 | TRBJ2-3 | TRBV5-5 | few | CASSLARQGKGTDTQYF | TGTGCCAGCAGCTTGGCCCGACAGGGTAAGGGGACAGATACGCAGTATTTT
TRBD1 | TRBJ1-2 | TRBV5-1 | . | CASSSGTVYGYTF | TGCGCCAGCAGTTCCGGGACAGTCTATGGCTACACCTTC
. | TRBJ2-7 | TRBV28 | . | CASSAEGYEQYF | TGTGCCAGCAGTGCTGAGGGGTACGAGCAGTACTTC
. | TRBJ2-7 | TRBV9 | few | CASSFRDLPYEQYF | TGTGCCAGCAGCTTCCGGGACCTACCCTACGAGCAGTACTTC
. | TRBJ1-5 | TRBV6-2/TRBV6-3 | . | CASKVVGQPQHF | TGTGCCAGCAAGGTCGTTGGTCAGCCCCAGCATTTT
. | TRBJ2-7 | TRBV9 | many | CASSSRENEQYF | TGTGCCAGCAGCTCCCGGGAAAACGAGCAGTACTTC
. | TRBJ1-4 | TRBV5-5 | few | CASSLQPVEEKLFF | TGTGCCAGCAGCTTACAGCCAGTGGAAGAAAAACTGTTTTTT
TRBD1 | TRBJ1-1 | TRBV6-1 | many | CASSEGAEGQGFLLSGNTEAFF | TGTGCCAGCAGTGAAGGCGCAGAGGGACAGGGGTTCCTTCTTTCGGGGAACACTGAAGCTTTCTTT
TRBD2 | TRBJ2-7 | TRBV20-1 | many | CSAPSSGSYEQYF | TGCAGTGCTCCCTCTAGCGGATCCTACGAGCAGTACTTC
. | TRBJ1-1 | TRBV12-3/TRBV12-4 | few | CASSFETYTEAFF | TGTGCCAGCAGTTTTGAGACCTACACTGAAGCTTTCTTT
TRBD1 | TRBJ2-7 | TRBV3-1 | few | CASSQLTGVYEQYF | TGTGCCAGCAGCCAACTAACAGGGGTCTACGAGCAGTACTTC
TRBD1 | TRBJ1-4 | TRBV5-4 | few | CASSTDRGSEKLFF | TGTGCCAGCAGCACGGACAGGGGGAGCGAAAAACTGTTTTTT
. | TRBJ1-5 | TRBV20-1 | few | CSALSNQPQHF | TGCAGTGCTTTATCGAATCAGCCCCAGCATTTT
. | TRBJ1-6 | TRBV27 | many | CASSLNSGASSPLHF | TGTGCCAGCAGTTTGAACTCAGGGGCTAGTTCACCCCTCCACTTT
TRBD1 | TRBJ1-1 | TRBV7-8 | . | CASRYDRAMGTEAFF | TGTGCCAGCAGATACGACAGGGCCATGGGCACTGAAGCTTTCTTT
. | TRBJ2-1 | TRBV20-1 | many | CSARDSNGDSALENNEQFF | TGCAGTGCTAGAGATAGTAATGGTGACAGCGCATTAGAGAACAATGAGCAGTTCTTC
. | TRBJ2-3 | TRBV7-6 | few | CASSQGVGKSDTQYF | TGTGCCAGCAGCCAAGGGGTGGGGAAGTCAGATACGCAGTATTTT
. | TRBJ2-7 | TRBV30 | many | CAWSYETDYEQYF | TGTGCCTGGAGTTATGAGACAGATTACGAGCAGTACTTC
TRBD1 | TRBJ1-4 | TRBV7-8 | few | CASSADRGVATNEKLFF | TGTGCCAGCAGCGCCGACAGGGGCGTTGCAACTAATGAAAAACTGTTTTTT
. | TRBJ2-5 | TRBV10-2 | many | CASSARIQETQYF | TGCGCCAGCAGTGCGCGGATCCAAGAGACCCAGTACTTC
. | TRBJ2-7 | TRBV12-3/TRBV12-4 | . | CASRKGVLHEQYF | TGTGCCAGCAGGAAGGGAGTTCTCCACGAGCAGTACTTC
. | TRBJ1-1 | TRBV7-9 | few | CASSPLQGDTEAFF | TGTGCCAGCAGCCCCCTTCAAGGTGACACTGAAGCTTTCTTT
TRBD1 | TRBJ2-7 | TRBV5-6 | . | CASSSAGQGKASEQYF | TGTGCCAGCAGCTCAGCTGGACAGGGAAAGGCCAGCGAGCAGTACTTC
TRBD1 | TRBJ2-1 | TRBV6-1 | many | CASSLGQGSYNEQFF | TGTGCCAGCAGTTTGGGACAGGGTTCCTACAATGAGCAGTTCTTC
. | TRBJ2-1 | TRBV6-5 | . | CASGYNEQFF | TGTGCCAGTGGGTACAATGAGCAGTTCTTC
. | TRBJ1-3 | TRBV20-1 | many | CSALLGGSGNTIYF | TGCAGTGCTCTCCTGGGCGGCTCTGGAAACACCATATATTTT
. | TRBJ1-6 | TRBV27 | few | CASTPGQALSSYNSPLHF | TGTGCCAGCACCCCGGGGCAGGCCCTGAGCTCCTATAATTCACCCCTCCACTTT
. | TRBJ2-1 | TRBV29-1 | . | CSALGRDNEQFF | TGCAGCGCTCTCGGACGGGACAATGAGCAGTTCTTC
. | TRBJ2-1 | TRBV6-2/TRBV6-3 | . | CASSYPLGSPSSYNEQFF | TGTGCCAGCAGTTACCCACTCGGGAGCCCGAGCTCCTACAATGAGCAGTTCTTC